This passage covers 30 T cell receptor beta chains from one sample sequenced in a study of regulatory T cells in long-lasting Graves disease. The time point denotes: newly diagnosed GD, antithyroid drugs for less than 3 months. Construction of the TCR library relied on RNA isolated from PBMCs. CDR3 regions were amplified by Arm-PCR using iRepertoire HTBI primers to build TCR beta libraries. TCRdb itself ran the multiplex PCR reads through MiXCR, one entry per CDR3 protein. The sample has over 400,000 distinct CDR3 sequences, 14% seen once. These same data were also listed under a study on T cells in Graves' hyperthyroidism and ophthalmopathy.

Material: peripheral blood mononuclear cells (PBMCs), obtained at new diagnosis, from a patient treated with antithyroid drugs. The receptors come from a woman aged 50 to 60 with Graves disease.

With respect to this clonotype: A read error is possible here, since a much larger clone lies one base away. The J gene is TRBJ1-1, the V gene TRBV28; D not resolved. CDR1 and CDR2 from the germline V gene are MDHEN and SYDVKM. The CDR3 is made up of 16 amino acids. The CDR3 loop is CASSPSWGLSHTETFF. CDR3 DNA sequence: TGTGCCAGCAGTCCCAGCTGGGGTTTGTCGCACACTGAAACTTTCTTT.

This clonotype was recorded many times. V gene TRBV28 combines with J gene TRBJ2-3; tentative D call: TRBD1 (6 bases). The CDR3 spans 15 residues. CDR1 MDHEN and CDR2 SYDVKM come from the germline V gene. Trimming left V 10 bases short and J 2 bases short, with 19 bases between. The CDR3 spells CATLDRSMSTDTQYF. CDR3 in DNA: TGTGCCACCTTGGACAGAAGCATGTCCACAGATACGCAGTATTTT.

This clonotype was seen a few times. The chain carries TRBV6-1 and TRBJ2-7, with TRBD2 matching over 11 bases. The length of the CDR3 is 15 residues. Losses at the gene ends were 6 bases for V and 1 base for J; bases not matched to a gene: 5. CDR1 MNHNS and CDR2 SASEGT come from the germline V gene. The CDR3 is CASSLTSGRSYEQYF. CDR3 nucleotide sequence: TGTGCCAGCAGCCTAACTAGCGGGAGATCCTACGAGCAGTACTTC.

This clonotype was observed at least ten times. This chain joins TRBV6-5 and TRBJ2-5, with a possible D match to TRBD2 (5 bases). The CDR3 covers 15 residues. Trimming removed 2 bases from V and 5 bases from J, with 15 bases in between. The germline CDR1 and CDR2 sequences are MNHEY and SVGAGI. The CDR3 nucleotides read TGTGCCAGCAGTTACATTGGCGGGCTAGGGGAGACCCAGTACTTC. It yields the protein CASSYIGGLGETQYF.

This clonotype has at least ten counts. The rearrangement links TRBV28 to TRBJ2-1, with 13 bases aligning to TRBD2. The CDR3 contains 16 residues. The trim removed 4 bases at V and 5 bases at J, leaving 5 bases unmatched. CDR1 and CDR2 (germline): MDHEN, SYDVKM. This CDR3 reads CASSSSGTSGNNEQFF. The CDR3 bases are TGTGCCAGCAGTTCCTCCGGGACTAGCGGGAACAATGAGCAGTTCTTC.

This clonotype has more than one count but fewer than ten. This chain connects TRBV3-1 to TRBJ2-4; unclear D gene. Per the germline V gene, CDR1 is LGHDT and CDR2 is YNNKEL (reference sequence). The CDR3 is 14 residues long. V shed 8 bases and J shed 1 base, with 12 bases lying between them. In DNA, the CDR3 is TGTGCCAGCCAGGACGTGGGGGCCAAAAACATTCAGTACTTC. This gives the protein CASQDVGAKNIQYF. Using reference TRBV3-1 and TRBJ2-4 for the parts outside the CDR3, the full variable domain is DTAVSQTPKYLVTQMGNDKSIKCEQNLGHDTMYWYKQDSKKFLKIMFSYNNKELIINETVPNRFSPKSPDKAHLNLHINSLELGDSAVYFCASQDVGAKNIQYFGAGTRLSVL.

Points on this clonotype: Since a much larger clone is just one base distant, this may be a read error. The chain employs TRBV7-9 and TRBJ2-5; TRBD2 agrees at 15 bases. The CDR3 totals 16 residues. Germline CDR1 and CDR2: SEHNR and FQNEAQ (reference sequence). This CDR3 is CASSFRTSGGEEAQYF. CDR3 DNA sequence: TGTGCCAGCAGCTTCCGGACTAGCGGGGGGGAAGAGGCCCAGTACTTC.

The chain joins TRBV28 to TRBJ2-7; 9 bases agree with TRBD1. With V trimmed by 5 bases and J by 5 bases, 10 bases remained unmatched. Per the germline V gene, CDR1 is MDHEN and CDR2 is SYDVKM. The CDR3 is 15 amino acids. CDR3 in amino acids: CASSRPGQGRNEQYF. The CDR3 DNA sequence: TGTGCCAGCAGTCGACCGGGACAGGGACGCAACGAGCAGTACTTC.

This clonotype was seen ten or more times. The chain combines TRBV11-2 with TRBJ2-5; tentative D call: TRBD2 (6 bases). V was trimmed by 6 bases and J by 0 bases, leaving 8 bases between them. CDR1 SGHAT and CDR2 FQNNGV come from the germline V gene. The CDR3 is 13 residues long. CDR3 coding DNA: TGTGCCAGCAGTAGGGACTACCAAGAGACCCAGTACTTC. Its translation: CASSRDYQETQYF. The variable domain in full, with the rest retrieved from reference TRBV11-2 and TRBJ2-5, is EAGVAQSPRYKIIEKRQSVAFWCNPISGHATLYWYQQILGQGPKLLIQFQNNGVVDDSQLPKDRFSAERLKGVDSTLKIQPAKLEDSAVYLCASSRDYQETQYFGPGTRLLVL.

Many counts were recorded for this clonotype. The chain employs TRBV7-9 and TRBJ1-1; perhaps TRBD1 as D (6 bases). Deletions cut 4 bases from V and 4 bases from J, with 10 bases between. This CDR3 has 13 residues. CDR1 and CDR2 (germline): SEHNR, FQNEAQ (reference sequence). CDR3 sequence reads: CASSSGAPTEAFF. As DNA, the CDR3 is TGTGCCAGCAGCTCGGGGGCGCCCACTGAAGCTTTCTTT.

In its sample, this clonotype was seen many times. This chain joins TRBV6-1 and TRBJ1-1; 7 positions agree with TRBD1. Germline CDR1 MNHNS, CDR2 SASEGT. V shed 4 bases and J 11 bases; nucleotides not matched to a gene: 7. The CDR3 totals 12 residues. The CDR3 DNA is TGTGCCAGCAGTGGACAGGGTCTCGACGCTTTCTTT. Amino acids: CASSGQGLDAFF.

The chain joins TRBV24-1 to TRBJ2-7; the D is unclear. The CDR3 contains 16 residues. The V gene's germline CDR1 is KGHDR and CDR2 SFDVKD. V dropped 4 bases and J dropped 3 bases, with 18 bases sitting between them. The CDR3 DNA is TGTGCCACCAGTGACCCTCGGGCCGCAATCAACTACGAGCAGTACTTC. This codes for CATSDPRAAINYEQYF.

This clonotype showed up many times. The chain employs TRBV5-1 and TRBJ1-2, with D maybe TRBD1 (5 bases). CDR3 size: 13 residues. The germline V and J ends were trimmed by 4 bases and 1 base, with 8 bases remaining between them. Germline assignment: CDR1 SGHRS and CDR2 YFSETQ. The CDR3 DNA sequence: TGCGCCAGCAGCCCGACAGATAACTATGGCTACACCTTC. It specifies CASSPTDNYGYTF.

V is TRBV6-1 and J is TRBJ2-4; D assignment may be TRBD1 or TRBD2 (5 bases each). V lost 2 bases to trimming and J lost 4 bases, with 18 bases between them. The CDR3 contains 17 residues. The germline CDR1 and CDR2 sequences are MNHNS and SASEGT. In DNA form, the CDR3 reads TGTGCCAGCAGTGAACAGGGTCTCCTAGCAGGGAAAAACATTCAGTACTTC. As protein: CASSEQGLLAGKNIQYF.

The chain employs TRBV20-1 and TRBJ1-4, with a possible D match to TRBD1 (5 bases). This CDR3 spans 14 amino acids. Germline lookup yields CDR1 DFQATT and CDR2 SNEGSKA (reference sequence). Between the trimmed V and J ends, which lost 5 bases and 7 bases, there was a span of 17 bases. CDR3 sequence reads: CSAVPGSRGEKLFF. The CDR3 DNA reads as TGCAGTGCTGTCCCAGGGTCTAGGGGTGAAAAACTGTTTTTT.

The chain couples TRBV4-1 to TRBJ2-1; D perhaps matches TRBD1 (5 bases). Trimming took off 0 bases at V and 7 bases at J, with 10 bases between the two ends. This CDR3 is 14 amino acids long. The germline V gene has CDR1 MGHRA and CDR2 YSYEKL. This CDR3 reads CASSQDRVGNEQFF. CDR3 nucleotides: TGCGCCAGCAGCCAAGACAGGGTGGGGAATGAGCAGTTCTTC.

This clonotype was detected ten times or more. This rearrangement joins TRBV6-1 to TRBJ2-7; 13 bases agree with TRBD2. There are 14 residues in the CDR3. Germline V gene data show CDR1 as MNHNS and CDR2 as SASEGT. V gave up 8 bases and J gave up 5 bases; unmatched junction bases: 6. The CDR3, as DNA: TGTGCCAGCTTACTAGCGGGAGGGCCCGACGAGCAGTACTTC. This sequence encodes CASLLAGGPDEQYF.

In its sample, this clonotype was seen many times. The junction departs from germline at one end; a sequencing error may be responsible. The genes are TRBV28 and TRBJ2-2; tentatively, D is TRBD2 (5 bases). This CDR3 has 14 amino acids. The germline V gene encodes CDR1 MDHEN and CDR2 SYDVKM. CDR3: CASSPPRGLDDHVF. For the CDR3, the DNA is TGTGCCAGCAGCCCACCCCGGGGATTGGATGACCACGTTTTT.

This clonotype was recorded many times. The rearrangement links TRBV5-1 to TRBJ2-7; TRBD2 agrees at 15 bases. CDR3 length: 18 amino acids. The J segment lost 6 bases and the V segment lost 1 base, leaving 11 bases of the junction unmatched. Germline V gene sequence: CDR1 SGHRS, CDR2 YFSETQ. The CDR3 nucleotides are TGCGCCAGCAGCTTGATGGGACTAGCGGGAGGAGTTGGCCCCGAGCAGTACTTC. Protein product: CASSLMGLAGGVGPEQYF.

The sample holds many counts of this clonotype. The gene calls are TRBV6-5 and TRBJ2-1; TRBD2 aligns across 9 bases. After removal of 0 bases from V and 9 bases from J, the junction contained 12 bases not matched to a gene. Germline V gives CDR1 MNHEY, CDR2 SVGAGI. CDR3 length: 17 residues. Written as DNA, the CDR3 is TGTGCCAGCAGTTACTCCTCGGCGGGAGGGCAGGAGGGTGAGCAGTTCTTC. Translated: CASSYSSAGGQEGEQFF.

The V gene is TRBV30, the J gene TRBJ2-7; 10 bases align to TRBD2. The CDR3 runs to 19 residues. CDR1 GTSNPN and CDR2 SVGIG come from the germline V gene (reference sequence). Trimming removed 0 bases from V and 1 base from J; junction bases left unmatched: 15. Here the CDR3 reads CAWSVWRLAGVRGSYEQYF. In nucleotides, the CDR3 is TGTGCCTGGAGTGTATGGAGGCTAGCGGGAGTGAGAGGGTCCTACGAGCAGTACTTC.

This clonotype showed up many times. A read error may explain this, as a much larger clone is one base away. The J gene is TRBJ2-3, the V gene TRBV7-3; 7 nucleotides line up with TRBD1. The CDR3 runs to 12 residues. J lost 5 bases, V lost 4 bases, and 0 bases had no gene match. Germline V gene sequence: CDR1 SGHTA, CDR2 FQGTGA. The CDR3 reads CASSSGGDTQYF. CDR3 sequence (DNA): TGTGCCAGCAGCTCAGGGGGAGATACGCAGTATTTT.

This clonotype was observed a few times. The chain has TRBV20-1 and TRBJ2-5, with 12 bases identical to TRBD1. The J call is doubtful: the DNA matches TRBJ2-1 better. The CDR3 is 14 amino acids. The germline CDR1 and CDR2 sequences are DFQATT and SNEGSKA (reference sequence). Here the CDR3 DNA reads TGCAGTGCTAGTGGGGACAGGGGGCCTAATGAGCAGTTCTTC. This translates into CSASGDRGPNEQFF.

The sample holds a few counts of this clonotype. CDR3 DNA sequence: TGCGCCAGCAGCCAAAGGCAACTAGCGAGCCTCTCCTACGAGCAGTACTTC. Translation: CASSQRQLASLSYEQYF. The rearrangement links TRBV4-1 to TRBJ2-7; 7 bases map to TRBD2. The length of the CDR3 is 17 residues. J gave up 0 bases and V 2 bases, and 10 bases lay outside the gene matches. CDR1 and CDR2 (germline): MGHRA, YSYEKL.

This clonotype was counted ten times or more. This rearrangement joins TRBV28 to TRBJ2-1; 14 nucleotides line up with TRBD2. The CDR3 consists of 15 residues. Germline V gives CDR1 MDHEN, CDR2 SYDVKM. Trimming took 6 bases from V and 7 from J; bases not matched to a gene: 5. CDR3 sequence: CASSIGLAGGNEQFF. CDR3 DNA: TGTGCCAGCAGCATAGGACTAGCGGGAGGAAATGAGCAGTTCTTC.

This clonotype was seen many times. One end of the junction does not line up with germline, which may come from a read error. V is TRBV5-1 and J is TRBJ2-5, with TRBD1 identical over 7 bases. Germline-derived CDR1 and CDR2 are SGHRS and YFSETQ. The CDR3 consists of 13 residues. The CDR3 loop is CASSRQGQETQYF. The CDR3 DNA is TGTGCCAGCAGTCGACAGGGACAAGAGACCCAGTACTTC. The full variable domain, rest sourced from reference TRBV5-1 and TRBJ2-5, is KAGVTQTPRYLIKTRGQQVTLSCSPISGHRSVSWYQQTPGQGLQFLFEYFSETQRNKGNFPGRFSGRQFSNSRSEMNVSTLELGDSALYLCASSRQGQETQYFGPGTRLLVL.

There are many counts of this clonotype. V gene TRBV7-2 combines with J gene TRBJ2-2; TRBD1 might be the D (5 bases). This CDR3 region has 16 residues. Germline V gene lookup returns CDR1 SGHTA and CDR2 FQGNSA. V lost 4 bases, J lost 1 base, and 13 bases lay in between. The CDR3 DNA follows: TGTGCCAGCAGCTCCCAGACAGCGTTGAACACCGGGGAGCTGTTTTTT. It yields the protein CASSSQTALNTGELFF.

The chain is built from TRBV5-1 and TRBJ2-7; D not certain. The CDR3 is 11 amino acids. Germline CDR1 SGHRS, CDR2 YFSETQ. The V gene lost 5 bases and the J gene lost 6 bases, with 9 bases spanning the gap. DNA for the CDR3: TGCGCCAGCAGGCTCGATATCGAGCAGTACTTC. It codes for CASRLDIEQYF.

This clonotype was detected many times. This chain links TRBV27 with TRBJ2-7, with 8 positions matching TRBD2. The CDR3 is 14 amino acids. Germline V gives CDR1 MNHEY, CDR2 SMNVEV (reference sequence). V lost 7 bases, J lost 3 bases, and 8 bases stayed unmatched. CDR3 coding DNA: TGTGCCAGCACCCAGGGACTAGGCAACTACGAGCAGTACTTC. It translates to CASTQGLGNYEQYF.

The gene calls are TRBV5-1 and TRBJ2-7, with a possible D match to TRBD2 (5 bases). The CDR3 is made up of 15 amino acids. The V gene's germline CDR1 is SGHRS and CDR2 YFSETQ. Deletions cut 4 bases from V and 0 bases from J, with 14 bases between. The CDR3 coding sequence is TGCGCCAGCAGCCCCTTAGCGCAGAGCTCCTACGAGCAGTACTTC. Translation: CASSPLAQSSYEQYF.